The table lists the clone carrying this T cell receptor (beta chain) with many counts. CDR1 is SNHLY and CDR2 is FYNNEI in the germline V gene. The CDR3 covers 15 residues. Unmatched junction bases numbered 6, after V lost 4 bases and J lost 4 bases. Amplified regions were TCR beta CDR3 sequences from RNA transcripts. Primed by the HTBI set, a first-round RT-PCR was run on the TCR CDR3. TCRdb reprocessed the multiplex PCR reads via MiXCR and lists one record per CDR3 protein. The sample consists of 500,000 or so distinct CDR3 sequences, approximately 16% of them appearing once. These data belong to a study of T cells in Graves' hyperthyroidism and ophthalmopathy.

The rearrangement uses TRBV2 and TRBJ1-5; 8 bases agree with TRBD1. The origin of this receptor is a young woman with Graves' ophthalmopathy. The sample taken for sequencing was blood. Written as DNA, the CDR3 is TGTGCCAGCAGTGCATCAGGACAGGGAAATCAGCCCCAGCATTTT. Protein: CASSASGQGNQPQHF.